This TCR beta chain was profiled in a study of cytomegalovirus exposure and HLA in healthy donors. The CDR3 consists of 13 residues. CDR1 is GTSNPN, CDR2 SVGIG, per germline (reference sequence). V lost 1 base, J lost 2 bases, and 8 bases lay in between. It was with 60 Vbeta and 13 Jbeta primers that the PCR ran. Profiling relied on immunoSEQ multiplex PCR, and the TCRdb table lists in-frame clones only, not all of them. This table has approximately 140,000 clones, about two thirds appearing once. What was sequenced was PBMCs. The source of this sequence is a human donor in good health. This chain uses TRBV30 with TRBJ1-1; D call uncertain. The CDR3 protein is CAWSERGNTEAFF. DNA of the CDR3: TGTGCCTGGAGTGAGCGGGGTAACACTGAAGCTTTCTTT.